The rows below give T cell receptor beta chains drawn from one sample of a study of blood T cell repertoires in COVID-19. Some clones are missing from TCRdb's copy, which holds only in-frame ones; the method was immunoSEQ multiplex PCR. Counted here are approximately 280,000 clones, about nine tenths occurring once; the ten biggest clones make up roughly an eighth. The specimen sequenced was peripheral blood. The source of these receptors is a woman aged 55-69 years with acute or convalescent COVID-19. CDR3s leave out the opening cysteine and the closing phenylalanine or tryptophan. The D gene is left open where the match is weak.

V gene: TRBV27; J gene: TRBJ1-2; D gene: .; CDR3 protein: ASSLRENYGYT
V gene: TRBV6-6; J gene: TRBJ1-1; D gene: .; CDR3 protein: ASLNRDTEAF
V gene: TRBV28; J gene: TRBJ2-7; D gene: .; CDR3 protein: ATAGVHTRGGYEQY
V gene: TRBV2; J gene: TRBJ1-4; D gene: TRBD1; CDR3 protein: ASSEGVRGNEKLF
V gene: TRBV4-1; J gene: TRBJ1-5; D gene: .; CDR3 protein: ASSQDGQRNQPQH
V gene: TRBV6-2/TRBV6-3; J gene: TRBJ2-5; D gene: .; CDR3 protein: ASSPSGAGTWTQY
V gene: TRBV12-5; J gene: TRBJ2-1; D gene: TRBD2; CDR3 protein: ASGLGGVYNEQF
V gene: TRBV24-1; J gene: TRBJ1-2; D gene: .; CDR3 protein: ATSDPDRNYGYT
V gene: TRBV6-5; J gene: TRBJ1-2; D gene: .; CDR3 protein: ASSPLSGEVSYT
V gene: TRBV24-1; J gene: TRBJ2-7; D gene: TRBD2; CDR3 protein: ATSALLAGGLYEQY
V gene: TRBV4-2; J gene: TRBJ1-4; D gene: .; CDR3 protein: ASSQVGGNEKLF